The rows below give T cell receptor beta chains drawn from one sample of a study of T-cell memory formation after mild COVID-19. TCRdb reprocessed the 5' RACE reads with MiXCR, giving one entry per CDR3 protein. The sample contains around 300,000 distinct CDR3 sequences, 7.5% to 9.5% of which appear only once. The material sequenced was PBMCs or a T cell subset sorted from them (not recorded which). These TCRs come from a man between 18 and 35 years old who had mild COVID-19 (a few samples of this study predate the infection). Cell type and time point are not known. Both conserved end residues are part of each CDR3. D genes are given only for firm matches. Size values are once, few and many counts, or a class for expanded clones, and some rows have none.

CASSSGLGRALSGNTIYF	TGTGCCAGCAGTTCAGGTTTGGGCAGGGCCCTTTCTGGAAACACCATATATTTT	few	TRBJ1-3	NA	TRBV12-3/TRBV12-4
CASSLRTGYEQYF	TGTGCCAGCAGTTTAAGGACAGGGTACGAGCAGTACTTC	many	TRBJ2-7	TRBD1	TRBV12-3/TRBV12-4
CSVWRSYNEQFF	TGCAGCGTCTGGAGGTCTTACAATGAGCAGTTCTTC	few	TRBJ2-1	NA	TRBV29-1
CASSLNAGEQETQYF	TGTGCCAGCAGCTTAAACGCGGGGGAACAAGAGACCCAGTACTTC	NA	TRBJ2-5	TRBD2	TRBV7-3
CSADKTSGGATDTQYF	TGCAGTGCCGATAAAACTAGCGGGGGGGCAACAGATACGCAGTATTTT	many	TRBJ2-3	TRBD2	TRBV20-1
CASSQVNGNGEQFF	TGTGCCAGCAGCCAAGTTAATGGGAACGGGGAGCAGTTCTTC	few	TRBJ2-1	NA	TRBV3-1
CASSLNQGVNEQFF	TGTGCCAGCAGCTTGAACCAGGGAGTCAATGAGCAGTTCTTC	few	TRBJ2-1	NA	TRBV5-6
CASSLDGLAVGNTIYF	TGCGCCAGCAGCTTGGACGGCCTGGCGGTAGGAAACACCATATATTTT	NA	TRBJ1-3	NA	TRBV5-1
CASSQVLLGGPEAFF	TGCGCCAGCAGCCAAGTTCTCCTGGGGGGCCCTGAAGCTTTCTTT	NA	TRBJ1-1	NA	TRBV4-3
CASSFSRKRNQPQHF	TGTGCCAGCAGTTTCTCTCGGAAACGCAATCAGCCCCAGCATTTT	few	TRBJ1-5	NA	TRBV28
CSAADNSGANVLTF	TGCAGTGCCGCGGACAACTCTGGGGCCAACGTCCTGACTTTC	few	TRBJ2-6	NA	TRBV20-1
CASSSRKGETQYF	TGTGCCAGCAGCTCGAGGAAGGGAGAGACCCAGTACTTC	NA	TRBJ2-5	NA	TRBV7-2
CASSADRTYSNQPQHF	TGCGCCAGCAGTGCGGACAGGACGTATAGCAATCAGCCCCAGCATTTT	NA	TRBJ1-5	TRBD1	TRBV4-1
CASSLQAPGLSNTEAFF	TGCGCCAGCAGCCTTCAGGCCCCGGGACTCTCGAACACTGAAGCTTTCTTT	few	TRBJ1-1	NA	TRBV5-1
CATSRGRRQLMNTEAFF	TGTGCCACCAGCAGAGGCCGAAGACAACTCATGAACACTGAAGCTTTCTTT	few	TRBJ1-1	NA	TRBV15
CASSLLGQGSPGELFF	TGCGCCAGCAGCTTGCTGGGACAGGGGAGCCCCGGGGAGCTGTTTTTT	few	TRBJ2-2	TRBD1	TRBV5-1
CASSLSYGGTGELFF	TGCGCCAGCAGCTTGTCCTACGGGGGCACCGGGGAGCTGTTTTTT	many	TRBJ2-2	NA	TRBV5-1
CASSLNPGQGYEQYF	TGTGCCAGCAGCTTGAATCCGGGACAGGGCTACGAGCAGTACTTC	many	TRBJ2-7	TRBD1	TRBV7-3
CAISRKGVGVNEQFF	TGTGCCATCAGTCGTAAGGGGGTAGGAGTCAATGAGCAGTTCTTC	many	TRBJ2-1	NA	TRBV10-3
CATSKNTEAFF	TGTGCCACCAGCAAGAACACTGAAGCTTTCTTT	few	TRBJ1-1	NA	TRBV15
CASSYRDRGPYGYTF	TGTGCCAGCAGTTACCGGGACAGGGGGCCCTATGGCTACACCTTC	NA	TRBJ1-2	TRBD1	TRBV12-3/TRBV12-4
CASSQGTGGGDEQFF	TGCGCCAGCAGCCAAGGGACAGGGGGGGGGGATGAGCAGTTCTTC	NA	TRBJ2-1	TRBD1	TRBV4-1